This is a list of T cell receptor beta chains from one sample in a study of T-cell reconstitution after alpha-beta-depleted transplantation in children. TCRdb redid the calling of the PCR reads with MiXCR, one entry per CDR3 protein. In the table there are 900,000 or so distinct CDR3 sequences, 15% to 20% of which are singletons. The sample was PBMCs, mostly from graft donor cells, taken 360 days after TCRalphabeta/CD19-depleted stem cell transplant. Source of these receptors: a male patient aged 10 to 17 who had a stem cell transplant for acute lymphoblastic leukemia, so the T cells may come from the graft donor. Both conserved end residues are part of each CDR3. The order of the fields is D gene, V gene, clone size, J gene, CDR3 DNA, CDR3 protein. The D gene is left open where the match is weak. Expanded clones get a size class; other rows say once, few or many, or leave the size out.

>TRBD2|TRBV4-1|few|TRBJ2-5
TGCGCCAGCCCGCCTCAGCGGGAGAGGGGCCAAGAGACCCAGTACTTC
CASPPQRERGQETQYF
>NA|TRBV11-1|few|TRBJ2-1
TGTGCCAGCAGCCTGACAGGCAGGGCCCAGTTCTTC
CASSLTGRAQFF
>NA|TRBV6-5|few|TRBJ2-7
TGTGCCAGCAGTTACATCTACGGGAAAAGGGCCTACGAGCAGTACTTC
CASSYIYGKRAYEQYF
>TRBD2|TRBV20-1|few|TRBJ2-1
TGCAGTGCTAGATTTCCGGGACTAGCGGACCCTTACAATGAGCAGTTCTTC
CSARFPGLADPYNEQFF
>NA|TRBV10-3|few|TRBJ2-1
TGTGCCATCAGGGGGGACGGGGCCGGGAATGAGCAGTTCTTC
CAIRGDGAGNEQFF
>TRBD2|TRBV7-9|NA|TRBJ2-7
TGTGCCAGCAGCTTAGCGTTTTGGGAGGGCTCCTACGAGCAGTACTTC
CASSLAFWEGSYEQYF
>NA|TRBV28|NA|TRBJ1-2
TGTGCCAGCAGTTTCGACCTCTTAGCTAACTATGGCTACACCTTC
CASSFDLLANYGYTF
>NA|TRBV6-1|NA|TRBJ1-1
TGTGCCAGCAGAGAGGGACGGCTGCTGAACACTGAAGCTTTCTTT
CASREGRLLNTEAFF
>TRBD1|TRBV7-2|few|TRBJ2-2
TGTGCCAGCAGCGCGGGGACAGGTCCGAACACCGGGGAGCTGTTTTTT
CASSAGTGPNTGELFF
>TRBD2|TRBV20-1|NA|TRBJ2-5
TGCAGTGCAATGGGACTAGCAGTGAAAGAGACCCAGTACTTC
CSAMGLAVKETQYF
>NA|TRBV5-1|many|TRBJ2-5
TGCGCCAGCAGCTGGGGTCCATCGTCTGAGACCCAGTACTTC
CASSWGPSSETQYF
>NA|TRBV15|many|TRBJ2-1
TGTGCCACCAGCAGAGCCGGGACCGGTACCTACAATGAGCAGTTCTTC
CATSRAGTGTYNEQFF
>NA|TRBV28|NA|TRBJ2-7
TGTGCCAGCGGCATCGAGCAGTACTTC
CASGIEQYF
>TRBD1|TRBV29-1|few|TRBJ2-7
TGCAGCGTTCAAGGGACAGGGCCATACGAGCAGTACTTC
CSVQGTGPYEQYF
>NA|TRBV7-2|NA|TRBJ2-1
TGTGCCAGCAGCGTATTTAAGCGGTACAATGAGCAGTTCTTC
CASSVFKRYNEQFF
>NA|TRBV29-1|NA|TRBJ2-7
TGCAGCGTGATTCAACAGGGCTACGAGCAGTACTTC
CSVIQQGYEQYF
>NA|TRBV5-1|many|TRBJ1-1
TGCGCCAGCAGCTTAATGACAGCGAACACTGAAGCTTTCTTT
CASSLMTANTEAFF
>TRBD1|TRBV15|NA|TRBJ2-1
TGTGCCACCAGCAGCCGGGACAGGGGGCTGCGTAATGAGCAGTTCTTC
CATSSRDRGLRNEQFF
>NA|TRBV29-1|few|TRBJ2-7
TGCAGCGTGGCAGGGAGTCGGTACGAGCAGTACTTC
CSVAGSRYEQYF
>TRBD1|TRBV5-1|once|TRBJ2-3
TGCGCCAGCAGGCCTCCGGGACAGTTACTTACCCGCACAGATACGCAGTATTTT
CASRPPGQLLTRTDTQYF
>NA|TRBV18|few|TRBJ1-1
TGTGCCACCGCGTCTTTCATGAACACTGAAGCTTTCTTT
CATASFMNTEAFF
>TRBD1|TRBV7-9|NA|TRBJ2-1
TGTGCCAGCAGTTTTAACAAAGGACAGGGTATTCGGGAGCAGTTCTTC
CASSFNKGQGIREQFF